This T cell receptor (beta chain) stems from a study of beta chain features in type 1 diabetes. Study details: Patients shared similar age, gender and cell yields with healthy donors.

Reverse transcription of all isolated RNA meant that expressed TCRB transcripts were sequenced. An average of approximately 4 million reads was obtained for naive, central memory and regulatory T cell samples. Data came from immunoSEQ multiplex PCR; TCRdb stores just in-frame clones and leaves some out. The sample yields 240,000 or so clones, approximately 15% seen once. The CDR3 is 16 amino acids. Trimming at V came to 7 bases and at J to 1 base, leaving 11 bases not matched to a gene. From germline, CDR1 is ENHRY and CDR2 SYGVKD. Study observations and caveats: Patients' naive, central memory and regulatory TCRB repertoires appeared more alike than those of healthy donors. Type 1 diabetes patients had moderately but significantly shorter TCRB CDR3s in all four CD4+ subsets.

There are a few counts of this clone. Its antigen is undetermined. The receptor was isolated from a man aged 25 to 40 with type 1 diabetes. The sample consisted of naive CD4+ T cells from blood. This chain uses TRBV10-3 with TRBJ2-3, with TRBD2 matching 7 bases. CDR3 amino acids: CAITSSPGGGTDTQYF. CDR3 coding DNA: TGTGCCATCACCTCTTCCCCGGGAGGCGGCACAGATACGCAGTATTTT.